This T cell receptor (beta chain) comes out of a study of Graves' ophthalmopathy and Graves' hyperthyroidism. This clonotype showed up many times. Germline CDR1 and CDR2: DFQATT and SNEGSKA (reference sequence). This CDR3 region has 13 residues. Trimming removed 1 base at V and 7 bases at J, with 14 bases between. As the template, RNA transcripts were used to amplify TCR beta CDR3 regions. HTBI primers served in a first-round RT-PCR, which a second-round multiplex PCR followed. From the multiplex PCR reads, TCRdb called clonotypes with MiXCR, one entry per CDR3 protein. The sample lists 360,000 or so distinct CDR3 sequences, about 16% occurring once.

The sequencing sample was made of peripheral blood. This chain connects TRBV20-1 to TRBJ2-7; D is unclear. The source of this sequence is a woman aged 18-35 years with Graves' ophthalmopathy. Here the CDR3 DNA reads TGCAGTGCTAGAGCGGACCGGTCCTTTGAGCAGTACTTC. Translated, it gives CSARADRSFEQYF.